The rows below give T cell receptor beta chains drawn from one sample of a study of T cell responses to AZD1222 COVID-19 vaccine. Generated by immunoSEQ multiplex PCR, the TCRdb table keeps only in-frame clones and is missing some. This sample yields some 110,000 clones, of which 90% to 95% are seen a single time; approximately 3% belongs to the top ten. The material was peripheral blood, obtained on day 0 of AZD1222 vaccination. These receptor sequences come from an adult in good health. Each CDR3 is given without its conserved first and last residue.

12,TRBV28,ASGVKTLLYGYT
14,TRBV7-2,ASSPQSGVLNEKLF
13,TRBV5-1,ASSSGPGLNTEAF
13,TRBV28,ASRRDSYPNSPLH
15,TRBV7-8,ASSLGARSSYNSPLH
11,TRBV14,ASSQTGSRTQY
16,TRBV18,ASSGGLALYYLFYEQY
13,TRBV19,ASSAGGRGGQPQH
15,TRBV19,ASMGWGQLDSGNTIY
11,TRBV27,ASSFGGPNEAF
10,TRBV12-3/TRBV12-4,ASSLSSDTQY
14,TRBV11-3,ASSLDLTSGQNEQF
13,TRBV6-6,ASNLSPGGWYGYT
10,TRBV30,ASQGVSVELF
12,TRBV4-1,ASSQGQIQETQY
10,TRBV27,ASGRGGSPLH
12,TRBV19,ASSPRDGSYEQY
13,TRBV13,ASSDRGRYTGELF
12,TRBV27,ASSPRAGSYEQY
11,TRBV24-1,ATGQGRSYEQY
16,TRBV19,ASIIKTTGAYSNQPQH
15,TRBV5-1,ASSLISGGRSTDTQY
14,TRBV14,ASSHGKDFGSTEAF
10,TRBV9,ASSPGDYEQY
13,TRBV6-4,ASSDGLRELTEQF
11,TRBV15,ATRVGVNYGYT
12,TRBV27,ASSLCLAKNIQY
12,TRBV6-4,ASSDTDLNTEAF
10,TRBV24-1,ATSDSGGTIY
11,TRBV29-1,SAGLAVGETQY
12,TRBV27,ASTRTSGIGELF
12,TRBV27,ASSLGGGNQPQH
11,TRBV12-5,ASGLAGSTEAF
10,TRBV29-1,SVRVGDSIQY
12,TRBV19,ASRNRGSNQPQH
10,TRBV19,ASTIGLHKAF
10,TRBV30,AWSETMTEAF
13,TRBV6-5,ASSDSLGSGNTIY
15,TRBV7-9,ASSLTPGADATDTQY
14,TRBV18,ASSPRESGQGHEQY
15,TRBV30,AWSPRGVSSYNSPLH
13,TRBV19,ASSSESHSNQPQH
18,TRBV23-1,ASSQSQFRRGQGFTDTQY
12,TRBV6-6,ASTVPPGTTEAF
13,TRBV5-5,ASSHRALLGEKLF
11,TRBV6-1,ASSEGWPGAQH
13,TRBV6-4,ASSPSGGTSGELF
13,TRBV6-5,ASRTLRTSSYEQY
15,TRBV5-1,ASSWGAGGTYSYEQY
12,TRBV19,ASRDNRDSHEQY
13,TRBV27,ASSFSDTYTDTQY
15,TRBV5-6,ASSTPGTGYPNYGYT
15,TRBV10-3,AISESLPGQSNQPQH